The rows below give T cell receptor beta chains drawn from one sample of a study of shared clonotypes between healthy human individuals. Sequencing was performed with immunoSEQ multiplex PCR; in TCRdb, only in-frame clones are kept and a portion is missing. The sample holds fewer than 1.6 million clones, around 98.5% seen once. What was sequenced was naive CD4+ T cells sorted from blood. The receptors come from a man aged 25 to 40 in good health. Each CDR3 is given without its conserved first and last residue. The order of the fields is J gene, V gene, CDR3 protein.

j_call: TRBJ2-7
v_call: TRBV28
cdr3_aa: ASSLLVGSSGRYEQY

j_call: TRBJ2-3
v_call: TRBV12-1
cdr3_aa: ASSRPVDTQY

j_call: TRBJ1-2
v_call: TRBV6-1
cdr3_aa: ASSDLTGSYGYT

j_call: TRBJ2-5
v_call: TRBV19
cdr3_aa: ASSPLSRPADQY

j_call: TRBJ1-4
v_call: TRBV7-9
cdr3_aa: ASTKGAAGNEKLF

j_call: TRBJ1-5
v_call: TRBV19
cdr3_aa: ASSRPGQGLSNQPQH

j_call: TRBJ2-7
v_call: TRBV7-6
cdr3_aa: ASSLGNAISYEQY

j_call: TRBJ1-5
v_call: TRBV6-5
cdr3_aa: ASSYSAGTGDQPQH

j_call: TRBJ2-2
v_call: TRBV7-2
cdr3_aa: ASSLLAQGTGELF

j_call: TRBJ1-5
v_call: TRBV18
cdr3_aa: ASSPVTGSNQPQH

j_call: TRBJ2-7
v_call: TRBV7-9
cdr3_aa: ASSLISSYEQY

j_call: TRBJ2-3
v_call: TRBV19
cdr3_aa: ASSTKTTGLNTQY

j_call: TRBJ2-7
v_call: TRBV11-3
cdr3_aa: ASSYGPVSYEQY

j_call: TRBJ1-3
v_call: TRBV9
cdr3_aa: ASSVVPTGLGGNTIY

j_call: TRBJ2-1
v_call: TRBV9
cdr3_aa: ASSVDPSAEQF

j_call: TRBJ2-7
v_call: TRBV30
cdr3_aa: AWGGYEQY

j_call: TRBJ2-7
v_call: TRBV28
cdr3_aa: ASSSFGDRGPDSYEQY

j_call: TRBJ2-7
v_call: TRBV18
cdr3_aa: ASSPRVGGTNINYEQY